The 10 T cell receptor beta chains presented below share a single source sample, sequenced in a study of blood T cell repertoires in COVID-19. Some clones are missing from TCRdb's copy, which holds only in-frame ones; the method was immunoSEQ multiplex PCR. The table records around 320,000 clones, 90% to 95% of them present only once. Sequencing used PBMCs or T cells enriched from blood (not recorded which). These receptors all stem from a woman under 40 who had been exposed to COVID-19.

This chain joins TRBV12-3 or TRBV12-4 and TRBJ2-4; D is perhaps TRBD2 (6 bases). The CDR3 sequence is 11 residues long. Trimming shortened V by 6 bases and J by 9 bases, and 9 bases separated the two germline ends. This CDR3 is CASSLGGIQYF. CDR3 in DNA: TGTGCCAGCAGCCTGGGAGGCATTCAGTACTTC.

This clone occurred a few times. The chain uses TRBV27 and TRBJ1-5; 10 positions match TRBD1. V shed 6 bases and J 5 bases; nucleotides not matched to a gene: 7. In germline, CDR1 is MNHEY, CDR2 SMNVEV (reference sequence). This CDR3 is built from 15 residues. The DNA for the CDR3 is TGTGCCAGCAGATCCGCCGGGACAGGGGATCAGCCCCAGCATTTT. It is translated as CASRSAGTGDQPQHF.

This rearrangement joins TRBV20-1 to TRBJ1-1; no firm D call. V shed 3 bases and J shed 0 bases, with 20 bases lying between them. Germline V gene sequence: CDR1 DFQATT, CDR2 SNEGSKA (reference sequence). The CDR3 contains 17 residues. This chain's CDR3 is CSASGWFGREMNTEAFF. The CDR3 nucleotides read TGCAGTGCTAGTGGGTGGTTCGGGCGGGAAATGAACACTGAAGCTTTCTTT.

This sequence joins TRBV6-6 and TRBJ1-5, with D possibly TRBD1 on 6 matching bases. The germline V and J ends were trimmed by 5 bases and 5 bases, with 10 bases remaining between them. In germline, CDR1 is MNHNY, CDR2 SVGAGI (reference sequence). CDR3 length: 13 amino acids. The CDR3 region has the DNA TGTGCCAGCAGTAAACAGGGAGATCAGCCCCAGCATTTT. This gives the protein CASSKQGDQPQHF.

This clone was detected once. The V call is TRBV11-2, the J call TRBJ2-7, with 7 positions matching TRBD2. This CDR3 is built from 16 residues. J gave up 2 bases and V 1 base, and 8 bases lay outside the gene matches. In germline, CDR1 is SGHAT, CDR2 FQNNGV. CDR3 coding DNA: TGTGCCAGCAGCTTAGGTGGGCTAGCGGAGACCTACGAGCAGTACTTC. This translates into CASSLGGLAETYEQYF.

J is TRBJ1-1 and V is TRBV27; D is unclear. The V end was cut by 3 bases, the J end by 5 bases, with 10 bases between. The CDR3 has 13 residues. Per the germline V gene, CDR1 is MNHEY and CDR2 is SMNVEV (reference sequence). CDR3 coding DNA: TGTGCCAGCAGTTTCTACAGAAGGACTGAAGCTTTCTTT. It yields the protein CASSFYRRTEAFF.

The V and J genes are TRBV13 and TRBJ2-7, with TRBD1 identical over 9 bases. The CDR3 spans 14 residues. The germline V gene has CDR1 PRHDT and CDR2 FYEKMQ (reference sequence). The V segment lost 5 bases and the J segment 5 bases; nucleotides outside the gene matches: 7. CDR3 residues: CASSPGTGPNEQYF. The DNA for the CDR3 is TGTGCCAGCAGCCCCGGGACAGGGCCCAACGAGCAGTACTTC.

Concerning this clone: This sample also contains other DNA sequences that code for the same CDR3. The rearrangement links TRBV5-1 to TRBJ2-5; D might be TRBD1 (6 bases). Germline lookup yields CDR1 SGHRS and CDR2 YFSETQ. Trimming removed 0 bases at V and 2 bases at J, with 8 bases between. This CDR3 contains 14 residues. The DNA for the CDR3 is TGCGCCAGCAGCTTGGCACAGGGACAAGAGACCCAGTACTTC. It encodes CASSLAQGQETQYF. Combining the CDR3 with reference TRBV5-1 and TRBJ2-5 gives the whole variable domain KAGVTQTPRYLIKTRGQQVTLSCSPISGHRSVSWYQQTPGQGLQFLFEYFSETQRNKGNFPGRFSGRQFSNSRSEMNVSTLELGDSALYLCASSLAQGQETQYFGPGTRLLVL.

This clone was seen only once. The chain couples TRBV7-3 to TRBJ2-6; the D gene is possibly TRBD1 (5 bases). This CDR3 is 16 amino acids long. Germline V gene data show CDR1 as SGHTA and CDR2 as FQGTGA. Trimming took off 5 bases at V and 0 bases at J, with 11 bases between the two ends. The CDR3 nucleotides are TGTGCCAGCAGCCCGACAGATCGCTCTGGGGCCAACGTCCTGACTTTC. Encoded protein: CASSPTDRSGANVLTF.

This sequence joins TRBV6-4 and TRBJ1-2; 9 nucleotides align to TRBD1. Trimming cost V 6 bases and J 8 bases; bases outside gene matches: 10. The CDR3 is 14 amino acids. CDR1 and CDR2 from the germline V gene are MRHNA and SNTAGT. The CDR3 here is CASSKTQGAWGYTF. The CDR3 region has the DNA TGTGCCAGCAGCAAGACACAGGGGGCTTGGGGCTACACCTTC.